This TCR beta chain was observed in a study of T cell responses to AZD1222 COVID-19 vaccine. Whole-study findings and limits: Donors skewed white British and female; clonal diversity was possibly underestimated. Close to half of all spike-specific TCRs reportedly target regions of the variants that are unmutated.

V lost 5 bases to trimming and J lost 6 bases, with 12 bases between them. Germline values: CDR1 LNHDA, CDR2 SQIVND (reference sequence). This CDR3 comprises 13 residues. The table came from immunoSEQ multiplex PCR; TCRdb's copy has only in-frame clones and leaves some out. The sample has about 45,000 clones; around three quarters are singletons. The sample holds one count of this clone. Antigen unknown. The rearrangement links TRBV19 to TRBJ2-3; D is unclear. This TCR was recovered from an adult who received the MenACWY meningococcal vaccine as a control. This material consisted of peripheral blood, taken 28 days after the second dose of the MenACWY control vaccine. For the CDR3, the DNA is TGTGCCAGTAGTGGCCGGAGCTGGGATACGCAGTATTTT. This sequence encodes CASSGRSWDTQYF.